These 3 T cell receptor beta chains were sequenced from one sample in a study of memory CD4+ T cells and cytomegalovirus serostatus. The protocol was immunoSEQ multiplex PCR, while the TCRdb copy is restricted to in-frame clones and leaves out a portion. The table lists about 61,000 clones, more than 75% of them singletons, with 0.88% in the top ten. Single viable CD3+CD4+CD8-CD45RO+ cells were sorted as the memory CD4+ T cells. What was sequenced was memory CD4+ T cells from blood. The source is an adult in good health and CMV-seronegative.

This clone was seen just once. This rearrangement joins TRBV19 to TRBJ1-6; no definite D call. The CDR3 has 17 residues. Trimming stripped 4 bases from V and 0 bases from J, with 13 bases between. Per the germline V gene, CDR1 is LNHDA and CDR2 is SQIVND (reference sequence). CDR3 nucleotides: TGTGCCAGTAGTACCAACATCGGAAGCTCCTATAATTCACCCCTCCACTTT. Translating gives CASSTNIGSSYNSPLHF. The whole variable domain, remainder taken from reference TRBV19 and TRBJ1-6, is DGGITQSPKYLFRKEGQNVTLSCEQNLNHDAMYWYRQDPGQGLRLIYYSQIVNDFQKGDIAEGYSVSREKKESFPLTVTSAQKNPTAFYLCASSTNIGSSYNSPLHFGNGTRLTVT.

The CDR3 DNA reads TGCGCCAGCAGCCAAGAAGCGGGACAGGGGGCCCAGTACTTC. Residues: CASSQEAGQGAQYF. V is TRBV4-1 and J is TRBJ2-5; 11 bases align to TRBD1. After removal of 0 bases from V and 9 bases from J, the junction contained 3 bases not matched to a gene. This CDR3 region has 14 residues. From germline, CDR1 is MGHRA and CDR2 YSYEKL.

A remark on this clone: Its ends do not fully match the called genes, so a read error is possible. CDR3 DNA sequence: TGTGCCAGCCGCTTCGGACCTACCCGTGGGGCTAATGAAAAACTGTTTTTT. It encodes CASRFGPTRGANEKLFF. The rearrangement links TRBV5-5 to TRBJ1-4, with D hard to call. CDR1 and CDR2 from the germline V gene are SGHKS and YYEKEE (reference sequence). The CDR3 consists of 17 residues.